This TCR beta chain appears in the sequencing data of a study of blood T cell repertoires in COVID-19. Generated by immunoSEQ multiplex PCR, the TCRdb table keeps only in-frame clones and is missing some. The table shows 310,000 or so clones, with 85% to 90% occurring only once. From germline, CDR1 is MNHNS and CDR2 SASEGT. Trimming removed 3 bases from V and 1 base from J, with 13 bases in between. The CDR3 contains 16 residues. Material: PBMCs or T cells enriched from blood (not recorded which). This receptor was identified in a woman between 18 and 30 years old who had recovered from COVID-19. The rearrangement links TRBV6-1 to TRBJ1-5; D remains unclear. The CDR3 nucleotides are TGTGCCAGCAGTGAGCCGGCGGGCCCAAGCAATCAGCCCCAGCATTTT. Amino acids: CASSEPAGPSNQPQHF.